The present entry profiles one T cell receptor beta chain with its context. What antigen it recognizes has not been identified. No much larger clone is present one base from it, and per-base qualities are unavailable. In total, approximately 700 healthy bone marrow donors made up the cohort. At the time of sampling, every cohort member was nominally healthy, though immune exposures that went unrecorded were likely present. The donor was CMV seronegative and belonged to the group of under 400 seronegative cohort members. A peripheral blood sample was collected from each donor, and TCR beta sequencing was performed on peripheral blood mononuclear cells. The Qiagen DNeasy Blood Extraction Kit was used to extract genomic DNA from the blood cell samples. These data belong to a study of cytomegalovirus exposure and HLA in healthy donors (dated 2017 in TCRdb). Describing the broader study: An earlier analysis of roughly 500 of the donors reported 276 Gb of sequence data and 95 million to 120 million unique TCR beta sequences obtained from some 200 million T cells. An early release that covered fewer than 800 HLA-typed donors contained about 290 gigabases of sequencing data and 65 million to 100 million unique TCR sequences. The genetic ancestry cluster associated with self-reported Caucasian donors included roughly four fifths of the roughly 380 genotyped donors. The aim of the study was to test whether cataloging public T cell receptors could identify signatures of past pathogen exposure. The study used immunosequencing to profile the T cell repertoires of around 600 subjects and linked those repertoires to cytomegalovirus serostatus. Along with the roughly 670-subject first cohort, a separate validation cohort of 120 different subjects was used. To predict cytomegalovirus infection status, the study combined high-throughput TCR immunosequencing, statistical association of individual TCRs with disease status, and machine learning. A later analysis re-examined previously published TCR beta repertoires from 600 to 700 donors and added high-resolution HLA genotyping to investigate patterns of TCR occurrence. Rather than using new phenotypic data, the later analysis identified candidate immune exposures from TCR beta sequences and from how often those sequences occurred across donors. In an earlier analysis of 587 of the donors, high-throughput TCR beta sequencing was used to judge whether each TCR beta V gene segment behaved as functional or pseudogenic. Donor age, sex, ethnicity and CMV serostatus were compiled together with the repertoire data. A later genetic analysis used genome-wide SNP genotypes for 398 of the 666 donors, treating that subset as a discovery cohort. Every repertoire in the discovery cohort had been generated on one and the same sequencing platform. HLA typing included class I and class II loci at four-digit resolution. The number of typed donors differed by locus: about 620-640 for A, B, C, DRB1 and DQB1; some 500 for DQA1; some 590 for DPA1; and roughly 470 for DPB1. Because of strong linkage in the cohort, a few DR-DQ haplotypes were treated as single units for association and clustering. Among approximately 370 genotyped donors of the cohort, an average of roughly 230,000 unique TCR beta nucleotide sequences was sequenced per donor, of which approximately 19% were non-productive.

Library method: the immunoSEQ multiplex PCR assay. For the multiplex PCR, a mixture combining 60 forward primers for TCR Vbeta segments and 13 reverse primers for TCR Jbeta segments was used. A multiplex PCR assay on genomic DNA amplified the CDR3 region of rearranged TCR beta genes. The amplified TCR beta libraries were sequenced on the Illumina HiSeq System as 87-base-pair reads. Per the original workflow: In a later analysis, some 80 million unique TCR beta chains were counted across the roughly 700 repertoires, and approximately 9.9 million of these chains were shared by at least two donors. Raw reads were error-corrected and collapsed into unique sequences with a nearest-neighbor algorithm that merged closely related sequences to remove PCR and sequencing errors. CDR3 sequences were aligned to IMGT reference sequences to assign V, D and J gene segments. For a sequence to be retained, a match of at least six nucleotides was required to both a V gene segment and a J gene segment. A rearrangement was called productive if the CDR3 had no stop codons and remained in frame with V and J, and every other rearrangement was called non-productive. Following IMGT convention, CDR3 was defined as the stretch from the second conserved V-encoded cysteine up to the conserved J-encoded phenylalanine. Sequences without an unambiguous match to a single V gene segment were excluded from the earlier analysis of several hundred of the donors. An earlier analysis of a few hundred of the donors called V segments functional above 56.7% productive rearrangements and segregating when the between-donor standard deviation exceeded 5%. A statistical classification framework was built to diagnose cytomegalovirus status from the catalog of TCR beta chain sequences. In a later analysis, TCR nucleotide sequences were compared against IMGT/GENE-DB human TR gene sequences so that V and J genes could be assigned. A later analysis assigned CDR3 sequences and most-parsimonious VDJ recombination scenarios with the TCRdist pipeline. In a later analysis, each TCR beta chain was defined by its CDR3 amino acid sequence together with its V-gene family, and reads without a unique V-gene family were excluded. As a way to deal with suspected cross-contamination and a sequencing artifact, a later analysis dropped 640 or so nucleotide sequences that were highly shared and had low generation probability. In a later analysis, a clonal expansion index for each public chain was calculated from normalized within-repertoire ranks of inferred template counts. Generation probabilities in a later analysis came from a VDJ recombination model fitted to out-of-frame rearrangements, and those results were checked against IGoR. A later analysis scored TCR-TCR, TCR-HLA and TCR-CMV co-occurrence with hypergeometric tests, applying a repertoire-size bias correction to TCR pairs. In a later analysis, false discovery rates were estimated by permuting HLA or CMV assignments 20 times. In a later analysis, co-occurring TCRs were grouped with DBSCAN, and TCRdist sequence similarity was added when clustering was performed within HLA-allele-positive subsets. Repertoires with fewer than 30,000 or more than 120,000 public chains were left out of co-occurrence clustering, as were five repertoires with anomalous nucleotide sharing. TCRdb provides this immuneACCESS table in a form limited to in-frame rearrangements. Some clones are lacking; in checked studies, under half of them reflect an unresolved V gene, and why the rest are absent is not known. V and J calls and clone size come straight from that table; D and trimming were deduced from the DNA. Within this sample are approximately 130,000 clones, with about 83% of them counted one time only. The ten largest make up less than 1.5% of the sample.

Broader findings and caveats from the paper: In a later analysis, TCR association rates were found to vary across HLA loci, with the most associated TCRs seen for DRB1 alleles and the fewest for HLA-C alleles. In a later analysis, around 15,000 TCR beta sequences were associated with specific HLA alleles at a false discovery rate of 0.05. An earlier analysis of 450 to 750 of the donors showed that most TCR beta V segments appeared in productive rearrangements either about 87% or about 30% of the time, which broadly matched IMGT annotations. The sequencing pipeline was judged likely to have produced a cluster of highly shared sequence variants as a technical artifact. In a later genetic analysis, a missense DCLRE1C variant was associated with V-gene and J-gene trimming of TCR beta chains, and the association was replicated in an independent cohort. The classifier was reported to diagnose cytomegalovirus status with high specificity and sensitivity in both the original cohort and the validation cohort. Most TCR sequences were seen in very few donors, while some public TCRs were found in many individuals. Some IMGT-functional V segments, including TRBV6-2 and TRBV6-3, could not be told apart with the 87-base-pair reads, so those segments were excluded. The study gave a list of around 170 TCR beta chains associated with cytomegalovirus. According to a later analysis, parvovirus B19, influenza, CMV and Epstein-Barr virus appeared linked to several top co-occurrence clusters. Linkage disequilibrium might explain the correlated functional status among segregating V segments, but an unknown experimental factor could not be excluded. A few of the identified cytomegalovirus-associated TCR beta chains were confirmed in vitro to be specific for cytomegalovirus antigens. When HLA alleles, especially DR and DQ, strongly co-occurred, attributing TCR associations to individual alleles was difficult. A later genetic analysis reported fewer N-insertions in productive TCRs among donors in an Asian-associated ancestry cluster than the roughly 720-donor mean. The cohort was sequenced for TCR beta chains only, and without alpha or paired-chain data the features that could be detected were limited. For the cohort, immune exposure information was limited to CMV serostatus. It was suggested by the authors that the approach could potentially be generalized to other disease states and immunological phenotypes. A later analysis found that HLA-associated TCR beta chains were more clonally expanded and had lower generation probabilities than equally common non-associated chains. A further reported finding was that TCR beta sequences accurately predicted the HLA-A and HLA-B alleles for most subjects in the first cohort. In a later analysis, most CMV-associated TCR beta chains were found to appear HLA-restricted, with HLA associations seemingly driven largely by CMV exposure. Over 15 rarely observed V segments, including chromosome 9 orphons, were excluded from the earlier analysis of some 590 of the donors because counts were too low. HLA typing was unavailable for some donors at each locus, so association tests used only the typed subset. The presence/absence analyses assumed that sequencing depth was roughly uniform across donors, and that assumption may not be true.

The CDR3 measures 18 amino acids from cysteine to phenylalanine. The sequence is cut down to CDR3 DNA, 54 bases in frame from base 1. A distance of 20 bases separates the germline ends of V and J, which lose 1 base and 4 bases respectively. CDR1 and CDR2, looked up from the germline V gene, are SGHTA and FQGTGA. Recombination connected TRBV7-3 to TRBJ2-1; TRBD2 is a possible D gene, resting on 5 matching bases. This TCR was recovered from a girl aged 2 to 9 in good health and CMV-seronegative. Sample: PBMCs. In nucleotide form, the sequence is TGTGCCAGCAGCTTAATGCCCCGGGTCGGGAAGTCTTACAATGAGCAGTTCTTC. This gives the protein CASSLMPRVGKSYNEQFF.